This TCR beta chain was recovered during a study of cytomegalovirus exposure and HLA in healthy donors. This CDR3 has 18 residues. Trimming removed 5 bases from V and 1 base from J; junction bases left unmatched: 10. Germline V lookup: CDR1 MDHEN, CDR2 SYDVKM. This clone has a handful of counts. Its antigen is currently unknown. Researchers ran the PCR with 60 Vbeta and 13 Jbeta primers. TCRdb keeps only in-frame clones here, not all; method: immunoSEQ multiplex PCR. The sample holds about 140,000 clones, roughly 62% seen once. General study points: It was confirmed in vitro that three of the CMV-associated chains were specific for CMV antigens. The authors later found most CMV-associated TCR beta chains appeared HLA-restricted. As a later analysis revealed, the rate of TCR association differed by HLA locus, with DRB1 most and HLA-C fewest.

The chain links TRBV28 to TRBJ2-6; 8 bases agree with TRBD1. The TCR comes from a man in his 60s in good health and CMV-seronegative. Sequenced input: PBMCs. The CDR3 DNA reads TGTGCCAGCAGTAGAAACCTTCAGGGGGCGTCTGGGGCCAACGTCCTGACTTTC. This translates into CASSRNLQGASGANVLTF.